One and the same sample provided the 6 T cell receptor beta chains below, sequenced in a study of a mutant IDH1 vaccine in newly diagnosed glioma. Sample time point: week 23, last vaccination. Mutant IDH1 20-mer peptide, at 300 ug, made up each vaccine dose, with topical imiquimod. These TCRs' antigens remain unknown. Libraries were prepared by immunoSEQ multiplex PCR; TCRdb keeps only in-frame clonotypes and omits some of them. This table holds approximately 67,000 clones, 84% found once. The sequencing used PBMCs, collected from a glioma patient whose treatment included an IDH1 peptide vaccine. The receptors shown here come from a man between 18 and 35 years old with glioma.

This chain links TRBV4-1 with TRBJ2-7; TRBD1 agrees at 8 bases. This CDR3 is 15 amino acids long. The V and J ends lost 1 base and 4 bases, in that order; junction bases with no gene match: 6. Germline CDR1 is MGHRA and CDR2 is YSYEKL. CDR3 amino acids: CASSQGAGGLYEQYF. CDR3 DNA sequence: TGCGCCAGCAGCCAAGGGGCAGGGGGCCTGTACGAGCAGTACTTC.

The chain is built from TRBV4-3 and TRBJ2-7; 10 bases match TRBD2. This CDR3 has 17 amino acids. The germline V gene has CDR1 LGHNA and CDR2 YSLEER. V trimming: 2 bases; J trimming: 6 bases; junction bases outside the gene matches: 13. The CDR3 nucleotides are TGCGCCAGCAGCCAACTCAGGAGCGGGGGGGCAATGGGCGAGCAGTACTTC. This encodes CASSQLRSGGAMGEQYF.

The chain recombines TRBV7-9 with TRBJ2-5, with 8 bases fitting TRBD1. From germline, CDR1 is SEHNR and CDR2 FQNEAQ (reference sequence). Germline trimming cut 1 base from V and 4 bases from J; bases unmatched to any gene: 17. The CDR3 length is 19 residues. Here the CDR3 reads CASSLGQWATGASGETQYF. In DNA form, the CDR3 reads TGTGCCAGCAGCTTAGGCCAGTGGGCGACAGGGGCCTCTGGAGAGACCCAGTACTTC.

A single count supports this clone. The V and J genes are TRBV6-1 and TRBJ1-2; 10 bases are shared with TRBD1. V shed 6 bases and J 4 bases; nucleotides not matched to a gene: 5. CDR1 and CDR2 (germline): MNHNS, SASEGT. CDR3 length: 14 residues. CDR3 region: CASSPGDRGYGYTF. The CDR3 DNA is TGTGCCAGCAGCCCTGGGGACAGGGGCTATGGCTACACCTTC.

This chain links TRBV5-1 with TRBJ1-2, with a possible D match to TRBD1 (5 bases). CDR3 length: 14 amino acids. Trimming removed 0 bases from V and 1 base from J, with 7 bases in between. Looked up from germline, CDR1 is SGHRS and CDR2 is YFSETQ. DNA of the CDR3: TGCGCCAGCAGCTTGGCCGGGGGTAACTATGGCTACACCTTC. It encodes CASSLAGGNYGYTF.

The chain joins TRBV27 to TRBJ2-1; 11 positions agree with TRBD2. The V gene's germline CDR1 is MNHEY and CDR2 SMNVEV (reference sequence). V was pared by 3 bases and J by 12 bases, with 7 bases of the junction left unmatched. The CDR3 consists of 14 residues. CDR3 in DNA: TGTGCCAGCAGTTTTACTAGCGGGAGAGGAGGGCAGTTCTTC. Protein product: CASSFTSGRGGQFF.